These 23 T cell receptor beta chains were sequenced from one sample in a study of blood T cell repertoires in COVID-19. Profiled with immunoSEQ multiplex PCR; TCRdb holds only in-frame clones, not every one. The sample lists about 370,000 clones, 80% to 90% occurring once. The specimen was peripheral blood. The receptors come from a woman aged 25-40 years with COVID-19, enrolled during active disease.

This sequence joins TRBV3-1 (or the pseudogene TRBV3-2) and TRBJ2-2; 14 bases are a match to TRBD2. The CDR3 is made up of 19 amino acids. The V gene's germline CDR1 is LGHDT and CDR2 YNNKEL (reference sequence). After removal of 1 base from V and 4 bases from J, the junction contained 8 bases not matched to a gene. As DNA, the CDR3 is TGTGCCAGCAGCCAAGGGGGTCGACTAGCGGGAGGGAGCACCGGGGAGCTGTTTTTT. It is translated as CASSQGGRLAGGSTGELFF.

The chain uses TRBV21-1 and TRBJ1-5; TRBD1, the D gene given by the table, was not confirmed from the DNA. TRBV21-1 is a pseudogene locus. This CDR3 spans 19 amino acids. The CDR3 here is CASSKGTPSDRGHNQPQHF. The CDR3 region has the DNA TGTGCCAGCAGCAAAGGAACCCCTTCCGACAGGGGTCACAATCAGCCCCAGCATTTT.

This chain connects TRBV6-1 to TRBJ2-7; D ambiguous. V lost 1 base and J lost 7, with 11 bases in between. The CDR3 sequence is 13 residues long. Germline loops: CDR1 MNHNS, CDR2 SASEGT. As DNA, the CDR3 is TGTGCCAGCAGTGAAGACCCCCGGCGGGAGCAGTACTTC. The encoded protein is CASSEDPRREQYF.

V and J are TRBV19 and TRBJ1-2; D may be TRBD1 (5 bases). V lost 3 bases and J 2 bases, leaving 10 bases between the germline ends. Looked up from germline, CDR1 is LNHDA and CDR2 is SQIVND (reference sequence). CDR3 size: 14 residues. CDR3 loop: CASSISRGNYGYTF. For the CDR3, the DNA is TGTGCCAGTAGTATCTCGCGGGGGAACTATGGCTACACCTTC.

The rearrangement links TRBV6-5 to TRBJ2-5, with TRBD1 matching 7 bases. This CDR3 region has 13 residues. Looked up from germline, CDR1 is MNHEY and CDR2 is SVGAGI. Trimming at V came to 6 bases and at J to 1 base, leaving 2 bases not matched to a gene. The CDR3 DNA is TGTGCCAGCAGGGGGGACAGCCAAGAGACCCAGTACTTC. It is translated as CASRGDSQETQYF.

The gene calls are TRBV7-8 and TRBJ1-4, with D tentatively TRBD1 (6 bases). V was trimmed by 5 bases and J by 5 bases, leaving 15 bases between them. CDR3 size: 15 residues. CDR1 SGHVS and CDR2 FQNEAQ come from the germline V gene. CDR3 residues: CASSPLTGLNEKLFF. The CDR3 DNA sequence: TGTGCCAGCAGCCCCCTGACAGGACTGAATGAAAAACTGTTTTTT.

V is TRBV5-1 and J is TRBJ2-3, with D perhaps matching TRBD1 (6 bases). Germline values: CDR1 SGHRS, CDR2 YFSETQ. The length of the CDR3 is 14 residues. Trimming cost V 1 base and J 2 bases, with 8 bases left between them. The CDR3 nucleotides are TGCGCCAGCAGCTTGACAGGGTCCACAGATACGCAGTATTTT. Translation: CASSLTGSTDTQYF. The full variable domain, its missing parts supplied by reference TRBV5-1 and TRBJ2-3, is KAGVTQTPRYLIKTRGQQVTLSCSPISGHRSVSWYQQTPGQGLQFLFEYFSETQRNKGNFPGRFSGRQFSNSRSEMNVSTLELGDSALYLCASSLTGSTDTQYFGPGTRLTVL.

This sequence joins TRBV7-9 and TRBJ1-2, with D unclear. With 3 bases removed from V and 7 bases from J, the gap between germline ends came to 9 bases. Per the germline V gene, CDR1 is SEHNR and CDR2 is FQNEAQ (reference sequence). There are 12 residues in the CDR3. The chain's CDR3 is CASSLPRSGYTF. The CDR3 coding sequence is TGTGCCAGCAGCTTGCCTAGGAGTGGCTACACCTTC.

V gene TRBV4-1 combines with J gene TRBJ2-1; maybe TRBD2 (5 bases). Germline V gene lookup returns CDR1 MGHRA and CDR2 YSYEKL. The CDR3 is 16 amino acids. Trimming left V 1 base short and J 2 bases short, with 12 bases between. CDR3 sequence reads: CASSQASRGPYNEQFF. DNA for the CDR3: TGCGCCAGCAGCCAAGCCTCGCGCGGGCCCTACAATGAGCAGTTCTTC.

The chain recombines TRBV6-8 with TRBJ2-7; D may be TRBD1 (5 bases). Looked up from germline, CDR1 is MNHGY and CDR2 is SAAAGT. V gave up 2 bases and J gave up 2 bases, with 22 bases separating them. This CDR3 spans 18 amino acids. The CDR3 DNA follows: TGTGCCAGCAGTTACCCCTACAGACAGCTTACAATCCCCTACGAGCAGTACGTC. Translating gives CASSYPYRQLTIPYEQYV.

This chain joins TRBV7-2 and TRBJ1-5; 9 bases line up with TRBD1. The germline V gene encodes CDR1 SGHTA and CDR2 FQGNSA. CDR3 length equals 15 residues. The V gene end was trimmed by 5 bases and the J gene end by 0 bases; junction bases not matched to a gene: 2. The chain's CDR3 is CASSPGQGSNQPQHF. The CDR3 DNA reads TGTGCCAGCAGCCCGGGACAGGGTAGCAATCAGCCCCAGCATTTT.

The V gene is TRBV12-5, the J gene TRBJ1-2; D is uncertain. The germline CDR1 and CDR2 sequences are LGHNT and FRNRAP. The CDR3 length is 12 residues. Trimming took off 8 bases at V and 2 bases at J, with 9 bases between the two ends. For the CDR3, the DNA is TGTGCTAGTTCCGGAGACAACTATGGCTACACCTTC. It specifies CASSGDNYGYTF.

The chain combines TRBV6-5 with TRBJ2-2; 7 positions match TRBD1. Losses at the gene ends were 6 bases for V and 4 bases for J; bases not matched to a gene: 8. Germline loops: CDR1 MNHEY, CDR2 SVGAGI. The CDR3 contains 15 residues. DNA of the CDR3: TGTGCCAGCAGCCGACAGGGAATGGGCACCGGGGAGCTGTTTTTT. Its protein is CASSRQGMGTGELFF.

V and J are TRBV10-3 and TRBJ1-2; 7 bases match TRBD1. CDR1 ENHRY and CDR2 SYGVKD come from the germline V gene. Trimming at V came to 4 bases and at J to 2 bases, leaving 4 bases not matched to a gene. CDR3 length: 14 amino acids. The CDR3 region has the DNA TGTGCCATCAGTGGACGACAGGGAAACTATGGCTACACCTTC. This gives the protein CAISGRQGNYGYTF.

The V call is TRBV18, the J call TRBJ1-3, with 10 bases that match TRBD1. Losses at the gene ends were 4 bases for V and 0 bases for J; bases not matched to a gene: 3. The V gene's germline CDR1 is KGHSH and CDR2 LQKENI. CDR3 length: 16 residues. CDR3 protein: CASSLRDRGSGNTIYF. As DNA, the CDR3 is TGTGCCAGCTCACTCCGGGACAGGGGCTCTGGAAACACCATATATTTT.

This chain joins TRBV9 and TRBJ2-3; TRBD2 matches at 10 bases. Germline assignment: CDR1 SGDLS and CDR2 YYNGEE. The CDR3 is 16 amino acids. The V and J ends lost 4 bases and 0 bases, in that order; junction bases with no gene match: 5. In DNA form, the CDR3 reads TGTGCCAGCAGCACAGGACTAGCGGTTAGCACAGATACGCAGTATTTT. This sequence encodes CASSTGLAVSTDTQYF.

In this sample, this clone is large (0.1 to 1%). The rearrangement uses TRBV6-2 or TRBV6-3 and TRBJ2-1; D is uncertain. V was cut by 2 bases and J by 5 bases, with 4 bases left in between. The germline CDR1 and CDR2 sequences are MNHEY and SVGEGT. The CDR3 length is 12 residues. This CDR3 reads CASSYVDNEQFF. In DNA form, the CDR3 reads TGTGCCAGCAGTTACGTCGACAATGAGCAGTTCTTC.

The chain employs TRBV2 and TRBJ2-7; D is unclear. Germline values: CDR1 SNHLY, CDR2 FYNNEI. The CDR3 is made up of 13 amino acids. The V and J ends lost 5 bases and 2 bases respectively, with 10 bases between them. The CDR3 DNA reads TGTGCCAGCAGTTATAGCCGTGCCTACGAGCAGTACGTC. Amino acids: CASSYSRAYEQYV.

This clone was detected only once. The chain links TRBV9 to TRBJ1-6; D call uncertain. Trimming left V 0 bases short and J 0 bases short, with 7 bases between. CDR3 size: 16 residues. Germline V lookup: CDR1 SGDLS, CDR2 YYNGEE. CDR3 loop: CASSVGGSSYNSPLHF. CDR3 DNA: TGTGCCAGCAGCGTAGGAGGTAGCTCCTATAATTCACCCCTCCACTTT.

Turning to this clone: Sequence at one end of the junction differs from germline and may be a read error. The gene calls are TRBV7-7 and TRBJ2-3, with 10 bases matching TRBD2. CDR3 length: 15 residues. Looked up from germline, CDR1 is SSHAT and CDR2 is FNYEAQ (reference sequence). CDR3 residues: CASSLTSGEADTQYF. The CDR3 coding sequence is TGTGCTAGCAGCTTAACTAGCGGGGAGGCAGATACGCAGTATTTT.

The rearrangement uses TRBV5-6 and TRBJ2-3; 8 bases are a match to TRBD1. V lost 5 bases and J lost 2; bases outside the gene matches: 10. Germline loops: CDR1 SGHDT, CDR2 YYEEEE. CDR3 length equals 16 residues. In DNA form, the CDR3 reads TGTGCCAGCAGTTCGAGCCGGGACAGGCCCACAGATACGCAGTATTTT. It specifies CASSSSRDRPTDTQYF. The variable domain in full, with the rest retrieved from reference TRBV5-6 and TRBJ2-3, is DAGVTQSPTHLIKTRGQQVTLRCSPKSGHDTVSWYQQALGQGPQFIFQYYEEEERQRGNFPDRFSGHQFPNYSSELNVNALLLGDSALYLCASSSSRDRPTDTQYFGPGTRLTVL.

V is TRBV3-1 (or the pseudogene TRBV3-2) and J is TRBJ1-3; possibly TRBD1 for D (5 bases). This CDR3 is built from 17 residues. V was trimmed by 4 bases and J by 2 bases, leaving 18 bases between them. Per germline, CDR1 LGHDT and CDR2 YNNKEL (reference sequence). The CDR3 here is CASSRRPDPDTGNTIYF. The CDR3 coding sequence is TGTGCCAGCAGCCGACGTCCCGATCCGGACACTGGAAACACCATATATTTT.

This chain joins TRBV2 and TRBJ2-3; D possibly corresponds to TRBD2 (5 bases). This CDR3 is 14 amino acids long. Trimming took off 7 bases at V and 5 bases at J, with 16 bases between the two ends. CDR1 SNHLY and CDR2 FYNNEI come from the germline V gene. Written as DNA, the CDR3 is TGTGCCAGCAACCTAAATGTAGCGCAAGATACGCAGTATTTT. As protein: CASNLNVAQDTQYF.